This T cell receptor (beta chain) was sequenced in a study of technical replicates of blood from several donors. This CDR3 is built from 15 residues. CDR1 is SNHLY, CDR2 FYNNEI, per germline. The V gene lost 4 bases and the J gene lost 0 bases, with 9 bases spanning the gap. This table comes from immunoSEQ multiplex PCR, and its TCRdb copy is limited to in-frame clones, with some not included. The table lists around 79,000 clones, approximately 94% of them singletons. The sequenced sample consisted of T cells isolated from PBMCs. This chain joins TRBV2 and TRBJ2-2; weak D call: TRBD2 (5 bases). This TCR was recovered from a human donor in good health. The CDR3 nucleotides are TGTGCCAGCAGTGGGCGGGCGTCGAACACCGGGGAGCTGTTTTTT. This encodes CASSGRASNTGELFF.